The rows below give T cell receptor beta chains drawn from one sample of a study of cytomegalovirus exposure and HLA in healthy donors. The repertoire was sequenced with immunoSEQ multiplex PCR; TCRdb's copy has only in-frame clones and lacks some. The sample contains about 94,000 clones, roughly three quarters of which appear only once. Sequencing used PBMCs. These receptors came from an older woman in good health and CMV-seronegative. Both conserved end residues are part of each CDR3. D genes are given only for firm matches. Part of the rows lack a size; the others show once, few, many or a class for expanded clones.

CDR3	DNA	size	D	J	V
CSGLGQNYEQYF	TGCAGCGGACTGGGACAGAACTACGAGCAGTACTTC	-	TRBD1	TRBJ2-7	TRBV29-1
CASSHPGVYQPQHF	TGCGCCAGCAGCCACCCCGGGGTATATCAGCCCCAGCATTTT	-	-	TRBJ1-5	TRBV4-1
CAWSRGGRDNQPQHF	TGTGCCTGGAGTCGCGGGGGGCGAGACAATCAGCCCCAGCATTTT	-	-	TRBJ1-5	TRBV30
CASSLGVSTEAFF	TGTGCCAGCAGTTTAGGTGTCAGCACTGAAGCTTTCTTT	-	-	TRBJ1-1	TRBV27
CASSQAPRTGANVLTF	TGCGCCAGCAGCCAAGCTCCCAGAACTGGGGCCAACGTCCTGACTTTC	few	-	TRBJ2-6	TRBV4-3
CASSLQRGVLNTEAFF	TGTGCCAGCAGCTTGCAACGGGGGGTCTTGAACACTGAAGCTTTCTTT	-	-	TRBJ1-1	TRBV5-6
CASSLWAGALNTEAFF	TGCGCCAGCAGCTTGTGGGCAGGGGCCCTGAACACTGAAGCTTTCTTT	-	-	TRBJ1-1	TRBV5-1
CAWSVGTGTNTGELFF	TGTGCCTGGAGTGTAGGGACAGGGACGAACACCGGGGAGCTGTTTTTT	-	TRBD1	TRBJ2-2	TRBV30
CAWRTRTSGSYNNEQFF	TGTGCCTGGAGGACCCGAACTAGCGGGAGTTATAACAATGAGCAGTTCTTC	-	TRBD2	TRBJ2-1	TRBV30
CASSLESGPVYEQYF	TGCGCCAGCAGCTTAGAGTCAGGGCCTGTTTACGAGCAGTACTTC	-	-	TRBJ2-7	TRBV5-1
CASSLTVNYGYTF	TGTGCCAGCAGCCTTACAGTGAACTATGGCTACACCTTC	-	-	TRBJ1-2	TRBV6-1
CASSLPGTGGKAFF	TGTGCCAGCAGTTTACCCGGGACAGGGGGCAAAGCTTTCTTT	-	TRBD1	TRBJ1-1	TRBV27
CASSGTGPTEAFF	TGCGCCAGCAGCGGGACAGGACCCACTGAAGCTTTCTTT	-	TRBD1	TRBJ1-1	TRBV10-1
CASGLLETGATNEKLFF	TGTGCTAGTGGTTTGCTAGAGACAGGTGCAACTAATGAAAAACTGTTTTTT	-	-	TRBJ1-4	TRBV12-5
CASSDRDKDIQYF	TGTGCCAGCAGCGACCGGGACAAGGACATTCAGTACTTC	-	-	TRBJ2-4	TRBV5-6
CAWKTRLERPQHF	TGTGCCTGGAAAACCAGGCTCGAAAGGCCCCAGCATTTT	-	-	TRBJ1-5	TRBV30
CASSYQVLNTEAFF	TGTGCCAGCAGTTACCAGGTATTGAACACTGAAGCTTTCTTT	-	-	TRBJ1-1	TRBV6-6
CALGRGDIGGPEAFF	TGTGCGTTGGGGAGGGGCGACATTGGGGGGCCTGAAGCTTTCTTT	-	-	TRBJ1-1	TRBV30
CASSFLSGSSYNEQFF	TGTGCCAGCAGTTTCCTTAGCGGGAGCTCCTACAATGAGCAGTTCTTC	-	TRBD2	TRBJ2-1	TRBV6-5
CASSEFILRETEAFF	TGCGCCAGCAGTGAGTTTATCCTCAGGGAAACTGAAGCTTTCTTT	-	-	TRBJ1-1	TRBV10-2
CASSDRDRGSYEQYF	TGTGCCAGCAGCGACCGGGACAGGGGCTCCTACGAGCAGTACTTC	-	TRBD1	TRBJ2-7	TRBV7-6
CATQSGVSNIQYF	TGTGCCACACAGTCCGGGGTCAGCAACATTCAGTACTTC	-	-	TRBJ2-4	TRBV6-6
CSAKEIHEQYF	TGCAGTGCTAAGGAGATCCACGAGCAGTACTTC	few	-	TRBJ2-7	TRBV20-1
CATSPGEQPQHF	TGTGCCACCAGCCCGGGGGAGCAGCCCCAGCATTTT	-	-	TRBJ1-5	TRBV15
CASSFKILPRGQGIEAFF	TGTGCCAGCAGCTTCAAAATCTTGCCCAGGGGACAGGGGATTGAAGCTTTCTTT	-	TRBD1	TRBJ1-1	TRBV5-6
CASSVGTSGRPETQYF	TGTGCCAGCAGCGTAGGGACTAGCGGGAGGCCAGAGACCCAGTACTTC	once	TRBD2	TRBJ2-5	TRBV9
CASSRPPGQPPNSPLHF	TGCGCCAGCAGCCGGCCCCCGGGACAGCCGCCCAATTCACCCCTCCACTTT	-	TRBD1	TRBJ1-6	TRBV4-3
CASSLARGTLNEQFF	TGTGCCAGCAGCTTGGCCAGGGGGACCCTCAATGAGCAGTTCTTC	-	TRBD1	TRBJ2-1	TRBV13
CASSQDPQGSSPLHF	TGCGCCAGCAGCCAAGATCCCCAGGGTAGCTCACCCCTCCACTTT	-	-	TRBJ1-6	TRBV4-3
CASSGTGSNQPQHF	TGTGCCAGCAGCGGGACAGGGAGCAATCAGCCCCAGCATTTT	-	TRBD1	TRBJ1-5	TRBV5-6
CASSLSREGYEQYF	TGCGCCAGCAGCTTATCTCGGGAGGGCTACGAGCAGTACTTC	-	TRBD2	TRBJ2-7	TRBV5-1
CASSLRADSYNEQFF	TGTGCCAGCAGCTTACGAGCGGACTCCTACAATGAGCAGTTCTTC	few	-	TRBJ2-1	TRBV11-2
CASSIGRQGGYTF	TGTGCCAGTAGTATAGGGCGACAGGGTGGCTACACCTTC	-	TRBD1	TRBJ1-2	TRBV19
CASSLQGARETQYF	TGTGCCAGCAGCCTCCAGGGGGCTCGGGAGACCCAGTACTTC	-	TRBD1	TRBJ2-5	TRBV9
CSVGQTNHQPQHF	TGCAGCGTTGGCCAGACAAACCATCAGCCCCAGCATTTT	-	-	TRBJ1-5	TRBV29-1
CASSAPVGGYGYTF	TGTGCCAGCAGCGCCCCGGTGGGCGGGTATGGCTACACCTTC	-	-	TRBJ1-2	TRBV9
CASRGGLGGDQPQHF	TGTGCCAGCAGAGGTGGACTCGGGGGGGATCAGCCCCAGCATTTT	-	-	TRBJ1-5	TRBV2
CASSYRTGDNQPQHF	TGTGCCAGCAGTTACCGGACAGGGGATAATCAGCCCCAGCATTTT	-	TRBD1	TRBJ1-5	TRBV6-6
CASSLYSSYNEQFF	TGTGCCAGCAGCCTTTATAGCTCCTACAATGAGCAGTTCTTC	-	-	TRBJ2-1	TRBV5-4
CASTPEGDGYEQFF	TGTGCCAGCACCCCCGAGGGGGACGGGTATGAGCAGTTCTTC	once	-	TRBJ2-1	TRBV9
CASSSPTGENTEAFF	TGTGCCAGCAGCTCACCCACAGGGGAGAACACTGAAGCTTTCTTT	once	TRBD1	TRBJ1-1	TRBV7-9
CASRLQGNTGELFF	TGTGCCAGCAGGCTCCAGGGCAACACCGGGGAGCTGTTTTTT	-	-	TRBJ2-2	TRBV28
CASTPRQETQYF	TGTGCCAGCACCCCGCGCCAAGAGACCCAGTACTTC	once	-	TRBJ2-5	TRBV9
CSVEGGSSASTDTQYF	TGCAGCGTTGAAGGAGGATCCTCGGCTAGCACAGATACGCAGTATTTT	-	-	TRBJ2-3	TRBV29-1
CASSMWDRDTEAFF	TGTGCCAGTAGTATGTGGGACAGGGACACTGAAGCTTTCTTT	-	TRBD1	TRBJ1-1	TRBV19
CASSSPVNAEAFF	TGTGCCAGCAGCTCCCCGGTGAACGCTGAAGCTTTCTTT	-	-	TRBJ1-1	TRBV9
CASSRTGDEKLFF	TGTGCCAGCAGCCGGACAGGGGATGAAAAACTGTTTTTT	-	TRBD1	TRBJ1-4	TRBV11-2
CASSYGGGSYNEQFF	TGTGCCAGCAGTTACGGGGGGGGATCCTACAATGAGCAGTTCTTC	-	TRBD2	TRBJ2-1	TRBV6-6
CAISESGQGLTEAFF	TGTGCCATCAGTGAGTCAGGACAGGGGTTGACTGAAGCTTTCTTT	-	TRBD1	TRBJ1-1	TRBV10-3
CSAYTESSYEQYF	TGCAGCGCATACACGGAGAGCTCCTACGAGCAGTACTTC	-	-	TRBJ2-7	TRBV29-1
CASSYRDTYNEQFF	TGTGCCAGCAGCTACCGGGACACTTACAATGAGCAGTTCTTC	-	-	TRBJ2-1	TRBV7-8
CAWSPGADTQYF	TGTGCCTGGAGTCCAGGGGCAGATACGCAGTATTTT	-	-	TRBJ2-3	TRBV30
CASSLTHAYQPQHF	TGTGCCAGCAGTTTAACTCATGCCTATCAGCCCCAGCATTTT	-	-	TRBJ1-5	TRBV28
CASSLAGGVQETQYF	TGTGCCAGCAGCTTAGCGGGGGGGGTCCAAGAGACCCAGTACTTC	-	TRBD2	TRBJ2-5	TRBV7-9
CASSRELAGDLTDTQYF	TGTGCCAGCAGTCGCGAACTAGCGGGAGATCTAACAGATACGCAGTATTTT	-	TRBD2	TRBJ2-3	TRBV27
CASSWDSGGYEQYF	TGTGCCAGCAGCTGGGACTCCGGGGGCTACGAGCAGTACTTC	-	-	TRBJ2-7	TRBV5-4
CASSSPAQGKGYEQYF	TGTGCCAGCAGCTCCCCCGCGCAGGGGAAAGGCTACGAGCAGTACTTC	-	-	TRBJ2-7	TRBV11-2
CASSFGPNPVEQYF	TGTGCCAGCAGCTTTGGTCCCAATCCAGTCGAGCAGTACTTC	-	-	TRBJ2-7	TRBV13
CASSIQGRGHEQYF	TGTGCCAGCAGCATACAGGGACGAGGGCACGAGCAGTACTTC	-	-	TRBJ2-7	TRBV7-9